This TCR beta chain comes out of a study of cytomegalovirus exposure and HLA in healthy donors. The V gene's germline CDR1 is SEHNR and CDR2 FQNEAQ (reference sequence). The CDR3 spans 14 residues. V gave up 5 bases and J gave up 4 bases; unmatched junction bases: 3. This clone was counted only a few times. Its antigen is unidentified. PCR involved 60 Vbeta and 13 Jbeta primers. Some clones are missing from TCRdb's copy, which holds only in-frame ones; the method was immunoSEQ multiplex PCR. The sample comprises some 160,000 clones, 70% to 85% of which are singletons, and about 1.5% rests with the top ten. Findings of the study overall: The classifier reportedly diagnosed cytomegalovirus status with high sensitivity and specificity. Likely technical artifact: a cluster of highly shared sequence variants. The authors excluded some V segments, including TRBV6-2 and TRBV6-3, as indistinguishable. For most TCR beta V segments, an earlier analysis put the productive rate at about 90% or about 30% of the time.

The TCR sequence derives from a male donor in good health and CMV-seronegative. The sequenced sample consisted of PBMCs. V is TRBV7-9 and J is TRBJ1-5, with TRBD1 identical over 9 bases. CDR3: CASSPGTGNQPQHF. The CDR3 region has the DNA TGTGCCAGCAGCCCCGGGACAGGGAATCAGCCCCAGCATTTT. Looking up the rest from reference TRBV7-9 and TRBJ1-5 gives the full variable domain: DTGVSQNPRHKITKRGQNVTFRCDPISEHNRLYWYRQTLGQGPEFLTYFQNEAQLEKSRLLSDRFSAERPKGSFSTLEIQRTEQGDSAMYLCASSPGTGNQPQHFGDGTRLSIL.